The 15 T cell receptor beta chains below come from one sample, sequenced in a study of T cells in Graves' hyperthyroidism and ophthalmopathy. RNA transcripts served as the template for amplifying TCR beta CDR3 regions. TCR CDR3 underwent first-round RT-PCR with the HTBI primer set. A single record per CDR3 protein comes from TCRdb applying MiXCR to the multiplex PCR reads. The data hold approximately 300,000 distinct CDR3 sequences, with 16% observed a single time. Sample: blood. The receptors here all came from a man in his thirties or forties with Graves' hyperthyroidism.

This clonotype was detected many times. The V call is TRBV28, the J call TRBJ2-2, with D possibly matching TRBD1 (6 bases). The CDR3 loop spans 14 amino acids. The ends were cut back, 11 bases at V and 0 bases at J, with 13 bases in the middle. Germline assignment: CDR1 MDHEN and CDR2 SYDVKM. This CDR3 reads CAVQDSPNTGELFF. CDR3 DNA: TGTGCCGTTCAGGACAGCCCGAACACCGGGGAGCTGTTTTTT.

With regard to this clonotype: With a much larger clone just one base away, this may be a read error. The chain's CDR3 is CAWTTGLNTEVFF. In nucleotides, the CDR3 is TGTGCCTGGACCACAGGACTGAACACTGAAGTTTTCTTT. V usage is TRBV30 and J usage is TRBJ1-1, with a tentative D call TRBD1 (5 bases). The CDR3 runs 13 residues. Germline CDR1 and CDR2: GTSNPN and SVGIG (reference sequence).

This clonotype was counted at least ten times. V usage is TRBV30 and J usage is TRBJ2-7, with D perhaps being TRBD1 or TRBD2 (5 bases each). V lost 1 base and J lost 9, with 16 bases in between. This CDR3 has 13 residues. Germline values: CDR1 GTSNPN, CDR2 SVGIG (reference sequence). CDR3 in DNA: TGTGCCTGGAGTGCTTCGGGACCAAAAGGGCAGTACTTC. This gives the protein CAWSASGPKGQYF.

This clonotype occurred a few times. V usage is TRBV7-6 and J usage is TRBJ1-2; TRBD1 might be the D (5 bases). CDR3 size: 15 residues. The V end lost 5 bases, the J end lost 4 bases, and 17 bases lay between the germline ends. Germline V gene lookup returns CDR1 SGHVS and CDR2 FNYEAQ. The DNA for the CDR3 is TGTGCCAGCAGCCATGGGGGAGGGGTGATCTATGGCTACACCTTC. It encodes CASSHGGGVIYGYTF. Full variable domain (missing parts from reference TRBV7-6 and TRBJ1-2): GAGVSQSPRYKVTKRGQDVALRCDPISGHVSLYWYRQALGQGPEFLTYFNYEAQQDKSGLPNDRFSAERPEGSISTLTIQRTEQRDSAMYRCASSHGGGVIYGYTFGSGTRLTVV.

There are many counts of this clonotype. The V and J genes are TRBV12-3 or TRBV12-4 and TRBJ1-5; a possible D gene is TRBD1 (5 bases). CDR3 size: 15 residues. Trimming shortened V by 3 bases and J by 3 bases, and 12 bases separated the two germline ends. CDR3 region: CASSFGAHINQPQHF. DNA for the CDR3: TGTGCCAGCAGTTTCGGGGCACACATCAATCAGCCCCAGCATTTT.

This clonotype was picked up many times. The CDR3 reads CASSIDPGETQYF. The CDR3 DNA reads as TGTGCCAGCAGCATTGATCCGGGTGAGACCCAGTACTTC. The rearrangement links TRBV11-2 to TRBJ2-5; D gene uncertain. The CDR3 runs to 13 residues. The germline gives CDR1 SGHAT, CDR2 FQNNGV. The V end lost 5 bases, the J end lost 5 bases, and 12 bases lay between the germline ends.

Ten or more counts support this clonotype. This chain connects TRBV5-1 to TRBJ2-2; D not certain. Deletions cut 7 bases from V and 0 bases from J, with 10 bases between. Germline values: CDR1 SGHRS, CDR2 YFSETQ. CDR3 length equals 14 residues. CDR3 nucleotide sequence: TGCGCCAGCGCCCTTGAGGCGAACACCGGGGAGCTGTTTTTT. This gives the protein CASALEANTGELFF.

This clonotype has only a few counts. The J gene is TRBJ1-6, the V gene TRBV2; D remains ambiguous. Trimming shortened V by 3 bases and J by 8 bases, and 5 bases separated the two germline ends. Germline V gene sequence: CDR1 SNHLY, CDR2 FYNNEI. The CDR3 contains 12 residues. The CDR3 nucleotides are TGTGCCAGCAGTGAGGGGTATTCACCCCTCCACTTT. This codes for CASSEGYSPLHF.

This clonotype was seen many times. The gene calls are TRBV28 and TRBJ2-5; 8 nucleotides align to TRBD1. CDR1 MDHEN and CDR2 SYDVKM come from the germline V gene. Germline trimming cut 4 bases from V and 5 bases from J; bases unmatched to any gene: 6. The CDR3 is 14 amino acids. For the CDR3, the DNA is TGTGCCAGCAGTTCCCCAGGGGGCTCGGAGACCCAGTACTTC. Translation gives CASSSPGGSETQYF.

This clonotype was counted between two and nine times. The V call is TRBV7-3, the J call TRBJ2-2, with a tentative D call TRBD1 (5 bases). V lost 4 bases to trimming and J lost 7 bases, with 13 bases between them. Germline V gene sequence: CDR1 SGHTA, CDR2 FQGTGA. The CDR3 runs 14 residues. The CDR3 here is CASSSGVRGGELFF. As DNA, the CDR3 is TGTGCCAGCAGCTCCGGAGTTAGGGGCGGGGAGCTGTTTTTT.

The chain employs TRBV6-1 and TRBJ1-1; D is uncertain. Trimming removed 2 bases from V and 10 bases from J, with 11 bases in between. The CDR3 contains 12 residues. The germline V gene has CDR1 MNHNS and CDR2 SASEGT. The CDR3 sequence: CASSEYRSGAFF. CDR3 nucleotides: TGTGCCAGCAGTGAATATAGGAGTGGAGCTTTCTTT.

This chain links TRBV9 with TRBJ2-3; no clear D gene. Trimming took 1 base from V and 4 from J, leaving 10 bases between them. CDR1 and CDR2 from the germline V gene are SGDLS and YYNGEE. The CDR3 is made up of 14 amino acids. The CDR3 DNA follows: TGTGCCAGCAGCGTACTCTACGACCCAGATACGCAGTATTTT. This translates into CASSVLYDPDTQYF. Looking up the rest from reference TRBV9 and TRBJ2-3 gives the full variable domain: DSGVTQTPKHLITATGQRVTLRCSPRSGDLSVYWYQQSLDQGLQFLIQYYNGEERAKGNILERFSAQQFPDLHSELNLSSLELGDSALYFCASSVLYDPDTQYFGPGTRLTVL.

This clonotype was seen a handful of times. The chain links TRBV15 to TRBJ1-1; D gene uncertain. The V end was cut by 5 bases, the J end by 1 base, with 8 bases between. This CDR3 has 13 amino acids. Germline V gene sequence: CDR1 LNHNV, CDR2 YYDKDF (reference sequence). CDR3 amino acids: CATSSPGNTEAFF. CDR3 sequence (DNA): TGTGCCACCAGCTCCCCAGGGAACACTGAAGCTTTCTTT.

The rearrangement joins TRBV24-1 to TRBJ2-3; D is ambiguous. In germline, CDR1 is KGHDR, CDR2 SFDVKD. V dropped 5 bases and J dropped 0 bases, with 11 bases sitting between them. This CDR3 is 15 amino acids long. CDR3 nucleotides: TGTGCCACCAGTGTTGTCGTCGGGAGCACAGATACGCAGTATTTT. Protein: CATSVVVGSTDTQYF.

The chain recombines TRBV7-8 with TRBJ1-2; 9 bases align to TRBD1. The CDR3 is 16 residues long. V was pared by 4 bases and J by 2 bases, with 8 bases of the junction left unmatched. Germline V gene lookup returns CDR1 SGHVS and CDR2 FQNEAQ. CDR3 amino acids: CASSSPGQGKNYGYTF. For the CDR3, the DNA is TGTGCCAGCAGCTCCCCGGGACAGGGAAAGAACTATGGCTACACCTTC.